A single sample gave rise to the 20 T cell receptor beta chains below, sequenced in a study of vaccination and CD4 T cells after COVID-19. No antigen has been assigned to these receptors. An Oncomine TCR Beta short-read assay was used to sequence the DNA from cultured CD4+ T cells. Via MiXCR, TCRdb re-called the PCR reads, giving one row per CDR3 protein. The sample holds some 3,100 distinct CDR3 sequences, 77% seen once. Treatment denoted: approximately nine-day PBMC culture with coronavirus spike peptide pools or control peptides (ViraFEST assay). Sequencing input: CD4+ T cells from blood, cultured in vitro. The origin of the receptors is a human donor who had recovered from COVID-19.

The chain links TRBV12-3 or TRBV12-4 to TRBJ1-5; D call uncertain. V lost 2 bases, J lost 6 bases, and 20 bases lay in between. The CDR3 has 17 amino acids. The DNA of the CDR3 is TGTGCCAGCAGTTTACCACTCGGTGGGATCCGGGGTCAGCCCCAGCATTTT. Its translation: CASSLPLGGIRGQPQHF.

The rearrangement joins TRBV27 to TRBJ2-1, with 13 bases fitting TRBD2. The assigned J gene may be wrong: the sequence end matches TRBJ2-7 better. The length of the CDR3 is 15 residues. The germline V gene has CDR1 MNHEY and CDR2 SMNVEV (reference sequence). CDR3 nucleotide sequence: TGTGCCAGCAGTTTCGGACTAGCGGGGGTCTACGAGCAGTACTTC. The encoded protein is CASSFGLAGVYEQYF.

V is TRBV20-1 and J is TRBJ2-3; TRBD1 agrees at 7 bases. Germline V CDR1 and CDR2: DFQATT, SNEGSKA (reference sequence). This CDR3 comprises 14 residues. Trimming at V came to 6 bases and at J to 2 bases, leaving 8 bases not matched to a gene. CDR3 residues: CSAKATGITDTQYF. The CDR3 bases are TGCAGTGCCAAAGCGACAGGGATCACAGATACGCAGTATTTT.

The chain links TRBV6-5 to TRBJ1-1, with D uncertain. The germline V gene encodes CDR1 MNHEY and CDR2 SVGAGI. V lost 0 bases and J 1 base, leaving 9 bases between the germline ends. CDR3 length: 15 amino acids. The CDR3 spells CASSYSNDGNTEAFF. CDR3 in DNA: TGTGCCAGCAGTTACTCAAACGACGGGAACACTGAAGCTTTCTTT.

This rearrangement joins TRBV19 to TRBJ1-5, with 9 bases lining up with TRBD1. This CDR3 is 17 amino acids long. In germline, CDR1 is LNHDA, CDR2 SQIVND (reference sequence). V was pared by 4 bases and J by 4 bases, with 11 bases of the junction left unmatched. The CDR3 coding sequence is TGTGCCAGTAGTACGTATTGGGGGACAGGGCCTAATCAGCCCCAGCATTTT. It translates to CASSTYWGTGPNQPQHF.

V is TRBV12-3 or TRBV12-4 and J is TRBJ1-5, with 7 bases matching TRBD1. The CDR3 totals 13 residues. V was clipped by 7 bases and J by 5 bases; unmatched bases: 5. CDR3 nucleotides: TGTGCCAGCACCCCAGGGGGGGATCAGCCCCAGCATTTT. It codes for CASTPGGDQPQHF.

This clonotype has a handful of counts. The chain recombines TRBV19 with TRBJ1-1; possible D gene TRBD1, 5 bases. The germline gives CDR1 LNHDA, CDR2 SQIVND (reference sequence). The CDR3 has 13 amino acids. Between the trimmed V and J ends, which lost 9 bases and 0 bases, there was a span of 11 bases. The CDR3 DNA follows: TGTGCCAGCCTCGACAGACTGAACACTGAAGCTTTCTTT. It codes for CASLDRLNTEAFF.

This sequence joins TRBV19 and TRBJ1-2, with TRBD1 identical over 8 bases. The V gene's germline CDR1 is LNHDA and CDR2 SQIVND (reference sequence). CDR3 length: 14 amino acids. J gave up 4 bases and V 5 bases, and 6 bases lay outside the gene matches. CDR3 region: CASSADRASYGYTF. The CDR3 region has the DNA TGTGCCAGTAGTGCGGACAGGGCCTCCTATGGCTACACCTTC.

The chain joins TRBV6-2 or TRBV6-3 to TRBJ1-3; 8 bases agree with TRBD1. With V trimmed by 2 bases and J by 0 bases, 12 bases remained unmatched. Germline loops: CDR1 MNHEY, CDR2 SVGEGT. The CDR3 has 19 residues. Here the CDR3 DNA reads TGTGCCAGCAGTTACCCTCCTTGGAGACAGGGGACCTCTGGAAACACCATATATTTT. Translation: CASSYPPWRQGTSGNTIYF.

This clonotype appeared a single time. The rearrangement uses TRBV20-1 and TRBJ2-5; D is ambiguous. Deletions cut 1 base from V and 4 bases from J, with 10 bases between. The CDR3 runs 13 residues. The germline CDR1 and CDR2 sequences are DFQATT and SNEGSKA (reference sequence). CDR3 in DNA: TGCAGTGCTAGAGCGGACGGTGGAGAGACCCAGTACTTC. Amino acids: CSARADGGETQYF.

The chain recombines TRBV7-6 with TRBJ2-2, with TRBD2 as a possible D gene (5 bases). The germline V gene has CDR1 SGHVS and CDR2 FNYEAQ. With 2 bases removed from V and 2 bases from J, the gap between germline ends came to 9 bases. The CDR3 extends over 15 amino acids. The CDR3 loop is CASSLFGVNTGELFF. The DNA of the CDR3 is TGTGCCAGCAGCTTATTCGGGGTTAACACCGGGGAGCTGTTTTTT.

This clonotype is judged medium-sized. The chain couples TRBV20-1 to TRBJ1-2, with a possible D match to TRBD1 (6 bases). This CDR3 has 12 amino acids. The ends were cut back, 2 bases at V and 10 bases at J, with 14 bases in the middle. CDR1 and CDR2 (germline): DFQATT, SNEGSKA (reference sequence). The CDR3 spells CSARSGQRPYTF. The CDR3 DNA reads TGCAGTGCTAGATCCGGACAGAGGCCCTACACCTTC.

The chain combines TRBV24-1 with TRBJ2-5, with D perhaps matching TRBD1 (6 bases). Trimming left V 4 bases short and J 4 bases short, with 12 bases between. Germline lookup yields CDR1 KGHDR and CDR2 SFDVKD. This CDR3 has 14 residues. The CDR3 reads CATSDPGQIETQYF. CDR3 DNA: TGTGCCACCAGTGACCCAGGACAGATAGAGACCCAGTACTTC.

The CDR3: CASRSVGGGTLKAKNIQYF. The CDR3 nucleotides are TGTGCCAGCAGGTCGGTGGGAGGGGGGACTCTTAAAGCCAAAAACATTCAGTACTTC. The chain is built from TRBV27 and TRBJ2-4; D is possibly TRBD2 (7 bases). V lost 6 bases to trimming and J lost 0 bases, with 24 bases between them. The CDR3 runs 19 residues. Germline loops: CDR1 MNHEY, CDR2 SMNVEV (reference sequence).

This clonotype was detected a few times. V and J are TRBV19 and TRBJ1-2; possibly TRBD1 for D (6 bases). Germline lookup yields CDR1 LNHDA and CDR2 SQIVND (reference sequence). The ends were cut back, 10 bases at V and 8 bases at J, with 23 bases in the middle. This CDR3 is built from 14 residues. The CDR3 region has the DNA TGTGCCACCAAAACACCGGGACACCGAGAGGGCTACACCTTC. This encodes CATKTPGHREGYTF.

The rearrangement links TRBV25-1 to TRBJ1-2, with a possible D match to TRBD1 (5 bases). Per germline, CDR1 MGHDK and CDR2 SYGVNS. With 2 bases removed from V and 2 bases from J, the gap between germline ends came to 15 bases. CDR3 length: 16 amino acids. The CDR3 sequence: CASSEGGARENYGYTF. The CDR3 nucleotides read TGTGCCAGCAGTGAAGGAGGCGCCAGGGAAAACTATGGCTACACCTTC.

The rearrangement joins TRBV7-2 to TRBJ1-4, with a weak D call TRBD1 (5 bases). The CDR3 is 14 residues long. Germline CDR1 and CDR2: SGHTA and FQGNSA. V dropped 5 bases and J dropped 2 bases, with 9 bases sitting between them. The CDR3 loop reads CASSRRDTNEKLFF. The CDR3 DNA reads TGTGCCAGCAGCCGCCGGGACACTAATGAAAAACTGTTTTTT.

This clonotype was counted a single time. This chain links TRBV11-3 with TRBJ1-6; D gene uncertain. This CDR3 has 18 amino acids. The ends were cut back, 0 bases at V and 0 bases at J, with 12 bases in the middle. CDR1 SGHNT and CDR2 YENEEA come from the germline V gene. The CDR3, as DNA: TGTGCCAGCAGCTTAGATCGGGTCGGTAGCTCCTATAATTCACCCCTCCACTTT. It encodes CASSLDRVGSSYNSPLHF. The full variable domain, completed using reference TRBV11-3 and TRBJ1-6, is EAGVVQSPRYKIIEKKQPVAFWCNPISGHNTLYWYLQNLGQGPELLIRYENEEAVDDSQLPKDRFSAERLKGVDSTLKIQPAELGDSAVYLCASSLDRVGSSYNSPLHFGNGTRLTVT.

The chain carries TRBV27 and TRBJ2-1, with TRBD1 matching over 7 bases. The CDR3 has 16 amino acids. CDR1 and CDR2 from the germline V gene are MNHEY and SMNVEV (reference sequence). V gave up 6 bases and J gave up 3 bases; unmatched junction bases: 11. The CDR3 DNA is TGTGCCAGCAGCCTCGAGGGCCACAGGGGCTACAATGAGCAGTTCTTC. Protein product: CASSLEGHRGYNEQFF.

This chain links TRBV7-2 with TRBJ1-1; D not resolved. From germline, CDR1 is SGHTA and CDR2 FQGNSA. V lost 2 bases, J lost 0 bases, and 10 bases lay in between. This CDR3 comprises 15 residues. This chain's CDR3 is CASSLIGSMNTEAFF. The CDR3 DNA sequence: TGTGCCAGCAGCTTAATAGGGTCGATGAACACTGAAGCTTTCTTT.